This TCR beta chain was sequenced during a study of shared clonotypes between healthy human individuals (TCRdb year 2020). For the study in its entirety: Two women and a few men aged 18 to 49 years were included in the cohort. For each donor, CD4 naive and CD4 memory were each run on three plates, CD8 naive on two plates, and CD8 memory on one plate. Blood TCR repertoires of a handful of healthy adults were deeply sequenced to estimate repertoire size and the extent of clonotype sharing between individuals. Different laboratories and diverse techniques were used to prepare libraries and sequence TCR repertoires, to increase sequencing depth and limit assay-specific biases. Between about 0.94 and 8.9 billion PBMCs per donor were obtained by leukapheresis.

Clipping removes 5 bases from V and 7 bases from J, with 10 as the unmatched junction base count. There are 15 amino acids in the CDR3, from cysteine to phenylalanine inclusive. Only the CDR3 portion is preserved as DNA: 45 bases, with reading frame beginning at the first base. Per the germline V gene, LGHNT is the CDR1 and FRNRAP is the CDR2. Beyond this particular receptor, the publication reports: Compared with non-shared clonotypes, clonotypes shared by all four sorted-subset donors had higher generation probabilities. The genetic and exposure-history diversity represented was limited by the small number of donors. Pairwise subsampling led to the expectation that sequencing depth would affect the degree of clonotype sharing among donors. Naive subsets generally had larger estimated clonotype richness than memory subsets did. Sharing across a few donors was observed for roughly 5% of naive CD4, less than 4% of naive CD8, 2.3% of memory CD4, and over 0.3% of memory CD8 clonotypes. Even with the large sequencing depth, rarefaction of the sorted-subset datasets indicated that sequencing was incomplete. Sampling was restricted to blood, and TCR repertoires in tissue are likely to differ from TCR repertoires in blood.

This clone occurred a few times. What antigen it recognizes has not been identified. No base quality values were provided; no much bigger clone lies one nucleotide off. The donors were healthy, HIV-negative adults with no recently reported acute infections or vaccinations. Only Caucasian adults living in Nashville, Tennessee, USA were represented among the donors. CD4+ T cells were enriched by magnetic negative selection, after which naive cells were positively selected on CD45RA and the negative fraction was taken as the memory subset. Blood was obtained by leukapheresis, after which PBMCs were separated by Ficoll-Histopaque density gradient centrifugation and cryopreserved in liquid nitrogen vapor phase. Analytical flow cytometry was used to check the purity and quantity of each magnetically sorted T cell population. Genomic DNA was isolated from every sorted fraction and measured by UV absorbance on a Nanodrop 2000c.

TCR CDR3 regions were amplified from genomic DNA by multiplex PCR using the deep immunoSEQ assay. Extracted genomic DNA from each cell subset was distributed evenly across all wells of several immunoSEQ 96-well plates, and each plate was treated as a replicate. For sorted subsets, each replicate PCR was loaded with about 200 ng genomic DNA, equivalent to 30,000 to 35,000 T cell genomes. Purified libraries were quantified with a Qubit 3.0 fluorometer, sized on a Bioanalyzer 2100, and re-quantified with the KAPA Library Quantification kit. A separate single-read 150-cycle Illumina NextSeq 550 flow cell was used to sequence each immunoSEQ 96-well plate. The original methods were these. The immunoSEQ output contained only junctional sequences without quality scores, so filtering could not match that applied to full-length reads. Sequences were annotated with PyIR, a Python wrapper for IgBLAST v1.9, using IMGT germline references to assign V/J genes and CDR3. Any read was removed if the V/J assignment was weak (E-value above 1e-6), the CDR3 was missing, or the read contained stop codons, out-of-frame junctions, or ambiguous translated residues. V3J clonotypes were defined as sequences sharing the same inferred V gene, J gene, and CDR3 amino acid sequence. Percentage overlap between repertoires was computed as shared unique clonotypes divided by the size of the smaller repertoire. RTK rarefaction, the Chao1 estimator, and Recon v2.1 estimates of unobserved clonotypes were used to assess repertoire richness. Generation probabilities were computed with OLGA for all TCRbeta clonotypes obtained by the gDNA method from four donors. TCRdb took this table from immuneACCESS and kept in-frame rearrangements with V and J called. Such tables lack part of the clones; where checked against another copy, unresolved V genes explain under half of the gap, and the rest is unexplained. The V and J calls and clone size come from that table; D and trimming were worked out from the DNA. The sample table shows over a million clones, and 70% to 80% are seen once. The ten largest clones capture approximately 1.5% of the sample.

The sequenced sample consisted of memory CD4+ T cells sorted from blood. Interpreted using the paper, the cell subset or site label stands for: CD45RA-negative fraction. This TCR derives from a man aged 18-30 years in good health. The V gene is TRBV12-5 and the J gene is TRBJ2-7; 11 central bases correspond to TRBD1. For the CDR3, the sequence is CASGRTGGFRGEQYF. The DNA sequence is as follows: TGTGCTAGTGGTCGGACAGGGGGCTTCCGAGGGGAGCAGTACTTC.